These T cell receptor beta chains were read from a single sample in a study of blood T cell repertoires in COVID-19. Profiling relied on immunoSEQ multiplex PCR, and the TCRdb table lists in-frame clones only, not all of them. The sample consists of about 160,000 clones, 79% of them appearing once. Source material: peripheral blood. These receptors were obtained from a woman aged 60-70 years with COVID-19, enrolled during active disease. CDR3s include the opening cysteine and the closing phenylalanine or tryptophan. D genes are given only for firm matches. Size tells how often a clone was seen (once, few, many) or the class of an expanded clone, and some rows leave it out.

J gene: TRBJ2-5
clone size: NA
V gene: TRBV18
D gene: NA
CDR3 DNA: TGTGCCAGCTCACCCCCGGGCCAGGCGGGCGGAGAGACCCAGTACTTC
CDR3 protein: CASSPPGQAGGETQYF

J gene: TRBJ1-1
clone size: NA
V gene: TRBV5-1
D gene: NA
CDR3 DNA: TGCGCCAGCAGCGCGGTTACAGGGAACACTGAAGCTTTCTTT
CDR3 protein: CASSAVTGNTEAFF

J gene: TRBJ2-2
clone size: NA
V gene: TRBV11-1
D gene: TRBD2
CDR3 DNA: TGTGCCAGCAGCCCCGGGGGGGCGGACGGGGAGCTGTTTTTT
CDR3 protein: CASSPGGADGELFF

J gene: TRBJ2-1
clone size: NA
V gene: TRBV10-3
D gene: TRBD2
CDR3 DNA: TGTGCCATCACCAGGACTAGCGACAATGAGCAGTTCTTC
CDR3 protein: CAITRTSDNEQFF

J gene: TRBJ1-6
clone size: NA
V gene: TRBV7-2
D gene: TRBD1
CDR3 DNA: TGTGCCAGCAGTCGTCAGGGGGGTTCACCCCTCCACTTT
CDR3 protein: CASSRQGGSPLHF

J gene: TRBJ2-3
clone size: once
V gene: TRBV4-3
D gene: NA
CDR3 DNA: TGCGCCAGCAGCCAACGGTTTGATCAGAGGTTGCCAGATACGCAGTATTTT
CDR3 protein: CASSQRFDQRLPDTQYF

J gene: TRBJ1-4
clone size: few
V gene: TRBV11-2
D gene: NA
CDR3 DNA: TGTGCCAGCAGCCACGGGGGAGGAAATGAAAAACTGTTTTTT
CDR3 protein: CASSHGGGNEKLFF

J gene: TRBJ2-7
clone size: few
V gene: TRBV5-3
D gene: TRBD1
CDR3 DNA: TGTGCCAGAAGCTTTAATTACAGGGGCTACGAGCAGTACTTC
CDR3 protein: CARSFNYRGYEQYF

J gene: TRBJ2-1
clone size: NA
V gene: TRBV9
D gene: NA
CDR3 DNA: TGTGCCAGCAGCGCTTCAGGGGAATACTACAATGAGCAGTTCTTC
CDR3 protein: CASSASGEYYNEQFF

J gene: TRBJ2-5
clone size: NA
V gene: TRBV7-2
D gene: TRBD2
CDR3 DNA: TGTGCCAGCAGCCGGACTAGCGGGGTCCAAGAGACCCAGTACTTC
CDR3 protein: CASSRTSGVQETQYF

J gene: TRBJ2-4
clone size: NA
V gene: TRBV21-1
D gene: NA
CDR3 DNA: TGTGCCGCACAGACAGGGGGGCTTTGGGGAAACATTCAGTACTTC
CDR3 protein: CAAQTGGLWGNIQYF

J gene: TRBJ1-6
clone size: NA
V gene: TRBV5-4
D gene: TRBD1
CDR3 DNA: TGTGCCAGCAGCGAACACCCGACAGGGTCTAATTCACCCCTCCACTTT
CDR3 protein: CASSEHPTGSNSPLHF

J gene: TRBJ2-5
clone size: NA
V gene: TRBV19
D gene: NA
CDR3 DNA: TGTGCCAGTAGTACAAATTCCGGAGAGACCCAGTACTTC
CDR3 protein: CASSTNSGETQYF

J gene: TRBJ1-1
clone size: NA
V gene: TRBV19
D gene: NA
CDR3 DNA: TGTGCCAGTAGTATTGGGTTAAGGCCAGGTGATGAAGCTTTCTTT
CDR3 protein: CASSIGLRPGDEAFF

J gene: TRBJ2-2
clone size: NA
V gene: TRBV5-4
D gene: NA
CDR3 DNA: TGTGCCAGCAGTAGAGAACAGGGATCGAACACCGGGGAGCTGTTTTTT
CDR3 protein: CASSREQGSNTGELFF

J gene: TRBJ2-3
clone size: NA
V gene: TRBV2
D gene: NA
CDR3 DNA: TGTGCCAGCAGCGTCCGGACAGGCACAGATACGCAGTATTTT
CDR3 protein: CASSVRTGTDTQYF

J gene: TRBJ2-1
clone size: once
V gene: TRBV6-2/TRBV6-3
D gene: TRBD2
CDR3 DNA: TGTGCCAGCAGTTACATAGCGGGAGAACGGGATGAGCAGTTCTTC
CDR3 protein: CASSYIAGERDEQFF

J gene: TRBJ1-5
clone size: NA
V gene: TRBV6-5
D gene: NA
CDR3 DNA: TGTGCCAGCAGTATAGCCAATCAGCCCCAGCATTTT
CDR3 protein: CASSIANQPQHF

J gene: TRBJ2-1
clone size: NA
V gene: TRBV7-8
D gene: NA
CDR3 DNA: TGTGCCAGCAGCTTACGATCAGGGGTAATCAATGAGCAGTTCTTC
CDR3 protein: CASSLRSGVINEQFF

J gene: TRBJ2-3
clone size: NA
V gene: TRBV5-1
D gene: TRBD1
CDR3 DNA: TGCGCCAGCAGCTTAGACAGGGGGAGCACAGATACGCAGTATTTT
CDR3 protein: CASSLDRGSTDTQYF

J gene: TRBJ2-1
clone size: NA
V gene: TRBV6-5
D gene: NA
CDR3 DNA: TGTGCCAGCAGCCCCTCGGCCTACAATGAGCAGTTCTTC
CDR3 protein: CASSPSAYNEQFF

J gene: TRBJ2-5
clone size: NA
V gene: TRBV11-1
D gene: TRBD2
CDR3 DNA: TGTGCCAGCAGCTCTCAGCGGGGGGGCGAAGAGACCCAGTACTTC
CDR3 protein: CASSSQRGGEETQYF

J gene: TRBJ2-1
clone size: NA
V gene: TRBV10-3
D gene: TRBD1
CDR3 DNA: TGTGCCATCGCGAGGGGGCTTTCCTACAATGAGCAGTTCTTC
CDR3 protein: CAIARGLSYNEQFF

J gene: TRBJ1-2
clone size: NA
V gene: TRBV7-2
D gene: NA
CDR3 DNA: TGTGCCAGCAGCTCGGAGGGTCACTATCGTGGCTACACCTTC
CDR3 protein: CASSSEGHYRGYTF

J gene: TRBJ1-6
clone size: NA
V gene: TRBV5-1
D gene: NA
CDR3 DNA: TGCGCCAGCAGCTTGGAGGTGGGAGACTCACCCCTCCACTTT
CDR3 protein: CASSLEVGDSPLHF

J gene: TRBJ2-6
clone size: few
V gene: TRBV6-4
D gene: TRBD1
CDR3 DNA: TGTGCCAGCAGTGACTCGACAGGGGGGGCCAACGTCCTGACTTTC
CDR3 protein: CASSDSTGGANVLTF

J gene: TRBJ2-5
clone size: once
V gene: TRBV5-1
D gene: TRBD2
CDR3 DNA: TGCGCCAGCAGCCCGGAGCGGGGTGGACAGACCCAGTACTTC
CDR3 protein: CASSPERGGQTQYF

J gene: TRBJ2-7
clone size: NA
V gene: TRBV5-4
D gene: NA
CDR3 DNA: TGTGCCAGCAGCTTGGCCCTAGGGGTAGGAACCTACGAGCAGTACTTC
CDR3 protein: CASSLALGVGTYEQYF

J gene: TRBJ2-7
clone size: NA
V gene: TRBV27
D gene: TRBD1
CDR3 DNA: TGTGCCAGCAGCTCGACAGGGGGCAACTACGAGCAGTACTTC
CDR3 protein: CASSSTGGNYEQYF

J gene: TRBJ1-1
clone size: NA
V gene: TRBV6-6
D gene: TRBD1
CDR3 DNA: TGTGCCAGCAGTTACTCGACAGGGGGAAGGTGGGCTGAAGCTTTCTTT
CDR3 protein: CASSYSTGGRWAEAFF

J gene: TRBJ1-2
clone size: NA
V gene: TRBV29-1
D gene: TRBD1
CDR3 DNA: TGCAGCGTACTTGGGACAGGCGATGGCTACACCTTC
CDR3 protein: CSVLGTGDGYTF

J gene: TRBJ1-4
clone size: NA
V gene: TRBV6-5
D gene: TRBD1
CDR3 DNA: TGTGCCAGCAGTTTAGGACAGGGGAAAAAACTGTTTTTT
CDR3 protein: CASSLGQGKKLFF

J gene: TRBJ2-5
clone size: few
V gene: TRBV4-1
D gene: TRBD2
CDR3 DNA: TGCGCCAGCAGCCAAGGGGGGGTTACTAGCGGGAGGGCCCAAGAGACCCAGTACTTC
CDR3 protein: CASSQGGVTSGRAQETQYF

J gene: TRBJ2-1
clone size: NA
V gene: TRBV4-3
D gene: TRBD2
CDR3 DNA: TGCGCCAGCAGCTTCTTAGCGGGAGGTGTCGGGAATGAGCAGTTCTTC
CDR3 protein: CASSFLAGGVGNEQFF

J gene: TRBJ2-2
clone size: NA
V gene: TRBV29-1
D gene: NA
CDR3 DNA: TGCAGCGTTGAAGGGGCAGAGCGGACCGGGGAGCTGTTTTTT
CDR3 protein: CSVEGAERTGELFF

J gene: TRBJ1-1
clone size: once
V gene: TRBV7-3
D gene: NA
CDR3 DNA: TGTGCCAGCAGCTTAAACCGGGGGGCTGAAGCTTTCTTT
CDR3 protein: CASSLNRGAEAFF

J gene: TRBJ2-4
clone size: NA
V gene: TRBV6-5
D gene: TRBD1
CDR3 DNA: TGTGCCAGCAGAAGGACAGGTTCAGCCAAAAACATTCAGTACTTC
CDR3 protein: CASRRTGSAKNIQYF

J gene: TRBJ2-1
clone size: NA
V gene: TRBV7-7
D gene: NA
CDR3 DNA: TGTGCTAGCAGCCCAGGGGGGTCCTACAATGAGCAGTTCTTC
CDR3 protein: CASSPGGSYNEQFF

J gene: TRBJ2-3
clone size: NA
V gene: TRBV18
D gene: TRBD2
CDR3 DNA: TGTGCCAGCTCCTATGGACTAGCGGGAGGGCCGGATACGCAGTATTTT
CDR3 protein: CASSYGLAGGPDTQYF

J gene: TRBJ2-1
clone size: NA
V gene: TRBV11-3
D gene: NA
CDR3 DNA: TGTGCCAGCAGCTTAGAAGACAGCATGAGCTCCTACAATGAGCAGTTCTTC
CDR3 protein: CASSLEDSMSSYNEQFF